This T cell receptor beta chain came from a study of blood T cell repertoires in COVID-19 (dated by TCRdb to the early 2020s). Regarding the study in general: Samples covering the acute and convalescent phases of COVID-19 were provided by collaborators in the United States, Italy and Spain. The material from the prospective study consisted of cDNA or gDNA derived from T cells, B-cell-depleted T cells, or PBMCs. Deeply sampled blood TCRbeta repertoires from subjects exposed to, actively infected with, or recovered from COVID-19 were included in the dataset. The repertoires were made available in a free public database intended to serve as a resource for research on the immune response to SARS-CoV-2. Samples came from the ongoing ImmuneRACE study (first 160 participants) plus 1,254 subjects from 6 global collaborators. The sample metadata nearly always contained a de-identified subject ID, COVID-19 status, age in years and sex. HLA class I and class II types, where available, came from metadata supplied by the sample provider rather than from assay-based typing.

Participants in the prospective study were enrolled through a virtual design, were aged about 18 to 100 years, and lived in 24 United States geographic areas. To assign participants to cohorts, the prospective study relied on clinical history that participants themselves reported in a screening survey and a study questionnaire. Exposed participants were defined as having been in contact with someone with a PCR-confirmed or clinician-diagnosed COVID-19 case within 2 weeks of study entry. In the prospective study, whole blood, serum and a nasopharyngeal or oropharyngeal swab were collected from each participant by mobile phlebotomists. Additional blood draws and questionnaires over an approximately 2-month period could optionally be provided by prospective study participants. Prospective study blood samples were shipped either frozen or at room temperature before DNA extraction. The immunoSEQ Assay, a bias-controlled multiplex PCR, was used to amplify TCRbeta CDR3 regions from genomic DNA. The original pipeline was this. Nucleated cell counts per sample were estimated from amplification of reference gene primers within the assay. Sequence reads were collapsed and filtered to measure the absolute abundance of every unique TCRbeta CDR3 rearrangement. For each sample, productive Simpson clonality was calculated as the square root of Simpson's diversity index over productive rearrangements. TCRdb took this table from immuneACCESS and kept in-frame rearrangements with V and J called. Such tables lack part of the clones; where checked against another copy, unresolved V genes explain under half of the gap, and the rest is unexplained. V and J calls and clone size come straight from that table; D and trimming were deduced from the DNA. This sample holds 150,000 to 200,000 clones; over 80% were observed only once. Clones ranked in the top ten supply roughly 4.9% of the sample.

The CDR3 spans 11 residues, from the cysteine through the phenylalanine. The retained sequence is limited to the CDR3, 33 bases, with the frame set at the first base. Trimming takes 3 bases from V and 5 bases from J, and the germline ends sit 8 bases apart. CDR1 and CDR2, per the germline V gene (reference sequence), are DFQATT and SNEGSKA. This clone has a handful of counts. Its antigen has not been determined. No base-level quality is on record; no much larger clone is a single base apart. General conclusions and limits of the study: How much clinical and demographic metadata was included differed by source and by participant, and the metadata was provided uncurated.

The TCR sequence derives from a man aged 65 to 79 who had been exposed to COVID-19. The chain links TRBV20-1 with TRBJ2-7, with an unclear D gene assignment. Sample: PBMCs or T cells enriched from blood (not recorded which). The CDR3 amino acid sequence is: CSASRSNEQYF. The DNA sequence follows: TGCAGTGCTAGCAGGTCCAACGAGCAGTACTTC.